The entry that follows covers one T cell receptor (beta chain) sequence. The sample holds other DNA sequences that translate to the same CDR3. Clones were read by immunoSEQ multiplex PCR, and TCRdb kept only the in-frame ones, dropping some. The sample has approximately 130,000 clones; 93% are singletons. The entry originates in a study of T cell responses to AZD1222 COVID-19 vaccine. Study-level background: Second-dose intervals near 4 or 12 weeks were combined.

The ends were cut back, 5 bases at V and 4 bases at J, with 6 bases in the middle. CDR1 and CDR2 from the germline V gene are MDHEN and SYDVKM. This CDR3 contains 12 residues. The V call is TRBV28, the J call TRBJ1-5; D unresolved. The sequences come from peripheral blood, collected on day 0 of AZD1222 vaccination. The source of this sequence is an adult in good health. The CDR3 sequence is CASSLQNQPQHF. The DNA for the CDR3 is TGTGCCAGCAGTCTACAGAATCAGCCCCAGCATTTT. Complete variable domain (other parts from reference TRBV28 and TRBJ1-5): DVKVTQSSRYLVKRTGEKVFLECVQDMDHENMFWYRQDPGLGLRLIYFSYDVKMKEKGDIPEGYSVSREKKERFSLILESASTNQTSMYLCASSLQNQPQHFGDGTRLSIL.